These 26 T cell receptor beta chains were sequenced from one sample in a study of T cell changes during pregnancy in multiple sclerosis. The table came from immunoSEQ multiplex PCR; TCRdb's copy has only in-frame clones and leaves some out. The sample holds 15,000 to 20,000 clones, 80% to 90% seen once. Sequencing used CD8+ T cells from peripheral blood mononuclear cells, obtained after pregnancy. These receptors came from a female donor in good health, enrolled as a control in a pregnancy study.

The CDR3 reads CATSSARGQPNTEAFF. CDR3 nucleotides: TGTGCCACCAGCAGTGCTAGGGGACAGCCGAACACTGAAGCTTTCTTT. The chain uses TRBV15 and TRBJ1-1; 7 nucleotides match TRBD1. With V trimmed by 3 bases and J by 1 base, 8 bases remained unmatched. Germline CDR1 is LNHNV and CDR2 is YYDKDF (reference sequence). This CDR3 is 16 amino acids long.

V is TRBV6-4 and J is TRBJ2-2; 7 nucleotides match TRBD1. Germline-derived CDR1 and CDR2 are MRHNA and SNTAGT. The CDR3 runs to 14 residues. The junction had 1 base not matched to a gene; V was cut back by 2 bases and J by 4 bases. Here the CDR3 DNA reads TGTGCCAGCAGTGACGAGGGGGCCACCGGGGAGCTGTTTTTT. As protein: CASSDEGATGELFF.

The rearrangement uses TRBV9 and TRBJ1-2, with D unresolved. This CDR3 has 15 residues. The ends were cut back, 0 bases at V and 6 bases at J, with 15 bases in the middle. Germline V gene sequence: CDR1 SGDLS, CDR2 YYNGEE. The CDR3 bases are TGTGCCAGCAGCGTAGCTGGAGGGAGTGAGGATGGCTACACCTTC. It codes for CASSVAGGSEDGYTF.

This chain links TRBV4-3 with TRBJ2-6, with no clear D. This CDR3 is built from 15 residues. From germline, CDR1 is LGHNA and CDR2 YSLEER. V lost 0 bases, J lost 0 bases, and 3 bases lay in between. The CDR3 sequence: CASSQDYSGANVLTF. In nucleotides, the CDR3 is TGCGCCAGCAGCCAAGATTACTCTGGGGCCAACGTCCTGACTTTC.

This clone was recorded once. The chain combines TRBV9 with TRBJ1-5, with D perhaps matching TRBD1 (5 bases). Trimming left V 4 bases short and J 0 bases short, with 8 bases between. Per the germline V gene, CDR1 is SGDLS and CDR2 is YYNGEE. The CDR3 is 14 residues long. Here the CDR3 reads CASSPGVSNQPQHF. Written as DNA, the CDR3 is TGTGCCAGCAGCCCGGGGGTTAGCAATCAGCCCCAGCATTTT.

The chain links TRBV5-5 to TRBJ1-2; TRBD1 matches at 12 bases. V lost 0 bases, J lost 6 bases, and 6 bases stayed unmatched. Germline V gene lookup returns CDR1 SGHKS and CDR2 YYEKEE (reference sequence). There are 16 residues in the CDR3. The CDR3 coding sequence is TGTGCCAGCAGCTTGGTCCAAGGGACAGGGGGCGATGGCTACACCTTC. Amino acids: CASSLVQGTGGDGYTF.

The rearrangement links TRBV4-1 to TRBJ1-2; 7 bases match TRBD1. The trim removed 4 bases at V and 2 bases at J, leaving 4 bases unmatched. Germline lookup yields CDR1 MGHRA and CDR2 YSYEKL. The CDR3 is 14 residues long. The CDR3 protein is CASSLPGQNYGYTF. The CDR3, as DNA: TGCGCCAGCAGCCTGCCGGGACAGAACTATGGCTACACCTTC.

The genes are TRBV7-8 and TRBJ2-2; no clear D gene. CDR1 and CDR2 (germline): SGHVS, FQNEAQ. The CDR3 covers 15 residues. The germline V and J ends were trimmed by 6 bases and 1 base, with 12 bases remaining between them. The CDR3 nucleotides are TGTGCCAGCAGACTCCATGCGTGGAACACCGGGGAGCTGTTTTTT. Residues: CASRLHAWNTGELFF.

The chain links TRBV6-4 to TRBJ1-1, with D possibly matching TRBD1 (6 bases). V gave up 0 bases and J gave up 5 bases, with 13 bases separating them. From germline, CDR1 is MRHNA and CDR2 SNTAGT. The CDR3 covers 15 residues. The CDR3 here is CASSDSSGGGTEAFF. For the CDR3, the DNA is TGTGCCAGCAGTGACTCGTCGGGGGGCGGAACTGAAGCTTTCTTT.

Written as DNA, the CDR3 is TGTGCCAGCAGCCCCGGCCCACAGGACGATAATGAAAAACTGTTTTTT. As protein: CASSPGPQDDNEKLFF. This sequence joins TRBV6-6 and TRBJ1-4, with TRBD1 as a possible D gene (5 bases). The CDR3 loop spans 16 amino acids. Germline lookup yields CDR1 MNHNY and CDR2 SVGAGI (reference sequence). The V gene lost 6 bases and the J gene lost 4 bases, with 18 bases spanning the gap.

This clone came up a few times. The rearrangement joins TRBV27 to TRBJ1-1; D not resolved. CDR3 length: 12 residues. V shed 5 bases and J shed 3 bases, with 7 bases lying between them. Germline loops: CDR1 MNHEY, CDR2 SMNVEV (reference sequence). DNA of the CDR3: TGTGCCAGCAGTGGAGGATACACTGAAGCTTTCTTT. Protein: CASSGGYTEAFF.

CDR3 nucleotides: TGTGCCAGCAGCGCTAACAGGGGAAATTCACCCCTCCACTTT. Protein: CASSANRGNSPLHF. The rearrangement joins TRBV13 to TRBJ1-6; 7 bases are shared with TRBD1. Germline V gives CDR1 PRHDT, CDR2 FYEKMQ (reference sequence). This CDR3 comprises 14 residues. The V gene end was trimmed by 5 bases and the J gene end by 7 bases; junction bases not matched to a gene: 5.

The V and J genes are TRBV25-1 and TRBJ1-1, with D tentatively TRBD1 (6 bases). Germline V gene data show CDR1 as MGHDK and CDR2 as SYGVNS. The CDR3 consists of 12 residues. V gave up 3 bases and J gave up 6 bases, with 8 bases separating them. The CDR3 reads CASSDNRAEAFF. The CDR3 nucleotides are TGTGCCAGCAGTGATAACAGGGCTGAAGCTTTCTTT.

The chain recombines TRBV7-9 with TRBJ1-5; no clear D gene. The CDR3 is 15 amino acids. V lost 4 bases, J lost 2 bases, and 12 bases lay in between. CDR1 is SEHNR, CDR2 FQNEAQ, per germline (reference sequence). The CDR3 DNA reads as TGTGCCAGCAGCTCGGAGACCGGGGGCAATCAGCCCCAGCATTTT. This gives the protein CASSSETGGNQPQHF.

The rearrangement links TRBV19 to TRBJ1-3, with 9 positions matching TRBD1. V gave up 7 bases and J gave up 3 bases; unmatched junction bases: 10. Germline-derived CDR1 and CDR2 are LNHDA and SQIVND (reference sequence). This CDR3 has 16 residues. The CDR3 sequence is CASTHGTGIGGNTIYF. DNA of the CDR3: TGTGCCAGTACCCATGGGACAGGGATCGGTGGAAACACCATATATTTT.

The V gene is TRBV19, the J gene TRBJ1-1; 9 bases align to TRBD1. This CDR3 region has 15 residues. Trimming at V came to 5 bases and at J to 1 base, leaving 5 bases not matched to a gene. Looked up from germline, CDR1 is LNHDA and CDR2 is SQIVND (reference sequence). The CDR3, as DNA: TGTGCCAGTAGTCCCTGGACAGGGGCGAACACTGAAGCTTTCTTT. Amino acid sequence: CASSPWTGANTEAFF.

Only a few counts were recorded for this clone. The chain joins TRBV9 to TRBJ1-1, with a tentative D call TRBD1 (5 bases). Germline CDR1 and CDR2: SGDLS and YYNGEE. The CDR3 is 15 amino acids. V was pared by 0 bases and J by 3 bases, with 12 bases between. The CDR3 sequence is CASSVVAGSDTEAFF. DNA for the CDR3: TGTGCCAGCAGCGTAGTAGCAGGGTCGGACACTGAAGCTTTCTTT.

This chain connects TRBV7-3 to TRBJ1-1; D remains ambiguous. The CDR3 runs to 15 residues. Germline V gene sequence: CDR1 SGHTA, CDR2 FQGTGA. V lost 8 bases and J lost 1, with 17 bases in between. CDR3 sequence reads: CASLDPFEENTEAFF. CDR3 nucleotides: TGTGCCAGCCTTGATCCATTTGAGGAGAACACTGAAGCTTTCTTT.

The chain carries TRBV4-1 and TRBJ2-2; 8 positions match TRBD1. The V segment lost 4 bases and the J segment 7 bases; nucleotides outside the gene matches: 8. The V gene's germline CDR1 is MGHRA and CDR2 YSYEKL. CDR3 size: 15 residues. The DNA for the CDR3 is TGCGCCAGCAGCCGAGCCGACAGGGGTAGCGGGGAGCTGTTTTTT. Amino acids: CASSRADRGSGELFF.

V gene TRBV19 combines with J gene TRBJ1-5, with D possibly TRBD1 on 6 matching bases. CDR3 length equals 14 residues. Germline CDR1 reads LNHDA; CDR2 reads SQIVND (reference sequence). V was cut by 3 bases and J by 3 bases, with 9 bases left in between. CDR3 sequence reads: CASSIRDTNQPQHF. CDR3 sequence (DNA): TGTGCCAGTAGTATCCGGGACACCAATCAGCCCCAGCATTTT.

The CDR3 DNA follows: TGCGCCAGCAGCTTCGCGGGAGCCAACGGTGAAGCTTTCTTT. Protein sequence: CASSFAGANGEAFF. This chain uses TRBV5-1 with TRBJ1-1; no firm D call. The V and J ends lost 2 bases and 7 bases respectively, with 15 bases between them. The CDR3 length is 14 residues. Per germline, CDR1 SGHRS and CDR2 YFSETQ.

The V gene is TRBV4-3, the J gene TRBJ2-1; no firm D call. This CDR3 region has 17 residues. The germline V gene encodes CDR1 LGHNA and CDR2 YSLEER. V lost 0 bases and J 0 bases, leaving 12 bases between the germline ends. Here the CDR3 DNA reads TGCGCCAGCAGCCAAGATATCGTTGATAGCTCCTACAATGAGCAGTTCTTC. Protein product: CASSQDIVDSSYNEQFF.

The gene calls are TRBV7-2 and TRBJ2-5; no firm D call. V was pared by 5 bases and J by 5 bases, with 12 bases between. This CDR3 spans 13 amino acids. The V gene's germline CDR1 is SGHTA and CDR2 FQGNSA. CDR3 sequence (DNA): TGTGCCAGCAGCCTACCGACTTGGGAGACCCAGTACTTC. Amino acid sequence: CASSLPTWETQYF.

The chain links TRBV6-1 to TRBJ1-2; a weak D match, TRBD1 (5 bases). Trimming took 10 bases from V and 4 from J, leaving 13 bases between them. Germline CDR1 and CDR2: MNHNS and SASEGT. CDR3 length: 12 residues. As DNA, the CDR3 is TGTGCCACCCAGGGTTTAGGCTATGGCTACACCTTC. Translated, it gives CATQGLGYGYTF.

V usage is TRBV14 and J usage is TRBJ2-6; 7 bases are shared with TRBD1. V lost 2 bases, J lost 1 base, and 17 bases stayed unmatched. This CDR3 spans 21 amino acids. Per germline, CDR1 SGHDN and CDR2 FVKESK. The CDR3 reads CASSQSIETGVFDSGANVLTF. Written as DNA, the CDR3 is TGTGCCAGCAGCCAAAGTATTGAAACAGGGGTGTTTGATTCTGGGGCCAACGTCCTGACTTTC.

In DNA, the CDR3 is TGTGCCAGCAGCGAACGAGGAATCGCGGCAGATACGCAGTATTTT. Translated, it gives CASSERGIAADTQYF. The J gene is TRBJ2-3, the V gene TRBV9; no definite D call. V lost 3 bases, J lost 4 bases, and 15 bases lay in between. This CDR3 comprises 15 residues. Looked up from germline, CDR1 is SGDLS and CDR2 is YYNGEE.